This T cell receptor (beta chain) was sequenced during a study of T cell changes during pregnancy in multiple sclerosis. TCRdb keeps only in-frame clones here, not all; method: immunoSEQ multiplex PCR. Of about 47,000 clones detected, about 92% appear once; the ten largest clones hold about 0.99%. The source material was peripheral blood, sampled after pregnancy. This clonotype originated in a female donor with multiple sclerosis, enrolled in a pregnancy study.

The CDR3 bases are TGTGCCAGCAGCCCGCGGGCTGAAGCTTTCTTT. Protein product: CASSPRAEAFF. The chain couples TRBV11-1 to TRBJ1-1; D not certain. V was cut by 5 bases and J by 6 bases, with 7 bases left in between. The CDR3 runs 11 residues. Germline CDR1 reads SGHAT; CDR2 reads FQDESV (reference sequence).